This T cell receptor beta chain was captured by sequencing in a study of Graves' ophthalmopathy and Graves' hyperthyroidism. As for the study in general: At initial diagnosis, peripheral blood was obtained, and this preceded any treatment.

V was trimmed by 3 bases and J by 2 bases, leaving 7 bases between them. CDR3 length equals 12 residues. Germline assignment: CDR1 GTSNPN and CDR2 SVGIG (reference sequence). Notes on the study in general: Its predictions of ophthalmopathy progression gave the model 55% to 71% sensitivity and 72.22% specificity. Appearing in blood as well were most expanded thyroid clonotypes above 0.001 frequency.

Notes on this clonotype: Its antigen remains unknown.

RNA served as the template for amplifying TCR beta CDR3 regions. After a first-round RT-PCR with HTBI primers, a second-round multiplex PCR was run. One entry per CDR3 protein, called by TCRdb with MiXCR from the multiplex PCR reads. Of 600,000 to 650,000 distinct CDR3 sequences listed, 22% are singletons. No progression to ophthalmopathy over 18 months defined stable hyperthyroidism. The sequence was obtained from a woman aged 18-35 years with stable Graves' hyperthyroidism. Some clones in this sample may be carry-over from other donors' samples. Material: peripheral blood. The rearrangement joins TRBV30 to TRBJ1-1, with D hard to call. CDR3 residues: CAWSYHNTEAFF. The CDR3 bases are TGTGCCTGGAGCTACCATAACACTGAAGCTTTCTTT.